In this sample, the clone carrying this T cell receptor beta chain turned up many times. As yet, its antigen is unknown. The data are from a study of Graves' ophthalmopathy and Graves' hyperthyroidism. Trimming took off 3 bases at V and 4 bases at J, with 9 bases between the two ends. The CDR3 spans 12 residues. CDR1 DFQATT and CDR2 SNEGSKA come from the germline V gene (reference sequence). Amplifying from RNA transcripts, the study obtained TCR beta CDR3 regions. Amplification began with first-round RT-PCR using HTBI primers, then second-round multiplex PCR was performed. TCRdb redid the calling of the multiplex PCR reads with MiXCR, one entry per CDR3 protein. Of about 210,000 distinct CDR3 sequences in the sample, roughly 29% were seen once. The study's findings and limits: Ophthalmopathy progression was predicted by the model at about 69% sensitivity and about 79% specificity.

V and J are TRBV20-1 and TRBJ2-5; D possibly matches TRBD1 or TRBD2 (6 bases each). The sequencing sample was made of peripheral blood. The sequence came from a middle-aged man with Graves' ophthalmopathy. CDR3 coding DNA: TGCAGTGCTAGTGGAGGGGGAGAGACCCAGTACTTC. It yields the protein CSASGGGETQYF.